Shown below are 5 T cell receptor beta chains from a single sample sequenced in a study of blood T cell repertoires in COVID-19. Data came from immunoSEQ multiplex PCR; TCRdb stores just in-frame clones and leaves some out. This table holds about 73,000 clones, nearly 90% found once. Sequencing used peripheral blood. The origin of the receptors is a man older than 75 with acute or convalescent COVID-19.

This clone has a handful of counts. V and J are TRBV5-6 and TRBJ2-2; D uncertain. This CDR3 is built from 14 residues. V lost 5 bases, J lost 0 bases, and 8 bases lay in between. Germline values: CDR1 SGHDT, CDR2 YYEEEE. CDR3 sequence: CASSPDTNTGELFF. The CDR3 nucleotides are TGTGCCAGCAGTCCCGACACGAACACCGGGGAGCTGTTTTTT. Full variable domain (outside the CDR3, taken from reference TRBV5-6 and TRBJ2-2): DAGVTQSPTHLIKTRGQQVTLRCSPKSGHDTVSWYQQALGQGPQFIFQYYEEEERQRGNFPDRFSGHQFPNYSSELNVNALLLGDSALYLCASSPDTNTGELFFGEGSRLTVL.

This chain connects TRBV5-6 to TRBJ1-2; the match to TRBD1 covers 7 bases. This CDR3 comprises 12 residues. Germline loops: CDR1 SGHDT, CDR2 YYEEEE. The trim removed 4 bases at V and 7 bases at J, leaving 4 bases unmatched. Here the CDR3 DNA reads TGTGCCAGCAGCCGAAGACAGGGTGGCTACACCTTC. It yields the protein CASSRRQGGYTF.

The J gene is TRBJ2-3, the V gene TRBV6-2 or TRBV6-3; D unresolved. V was shortened by 3 bases and J by 3 bases, with 7 bases between the two germline ends. There are 13 residues in the CDR3. Germline loops: CDR1 MNHEY, CDR2 SVGEGT. As DNA, the CDR3 is TGTGCCAGCAGTTATCTTTCTACAGATACGCAGTATTTT. It codes for CASSYLSTDTQYF.

This clone was detected a few times. The CDR3 DNA sequence: TGTGCCAGCAGCGTAGGGAGAGTAGCGGGGGATGAGCAGTTCTTC. As protein: CASSVGRVAGDEQFF. This chain uses TRBV9 with TRBJ2-1, with TRBD2 identical over 9 bases. CDR3 length equals 15 residues. The junction had 6 bases not matched to a gene; V was cut back by 0 bases and J by 8 bases. Germline V gives CDR1 SGDLS, CDR2 YYNGEE.

The chain combines TRBV27 with TRBJ1-3; TRBD1 matches at 7 bases. The V gene end was trimmed by 2 bases and the J gene end by 0 bases; junction bases not matched to a gene: 7. CDR1 is MNHEY and CDR2 is SMNVEV in the germline V gene (reference sequence). The CDR3 length is 17 residues. For the CDR3, the DNA is TGTGCCAGCAGTTTACTTCAGGGACAGATCTCTGGAAACACCATATATTTT. Protein: CASSLLQGQISGNTIYF.